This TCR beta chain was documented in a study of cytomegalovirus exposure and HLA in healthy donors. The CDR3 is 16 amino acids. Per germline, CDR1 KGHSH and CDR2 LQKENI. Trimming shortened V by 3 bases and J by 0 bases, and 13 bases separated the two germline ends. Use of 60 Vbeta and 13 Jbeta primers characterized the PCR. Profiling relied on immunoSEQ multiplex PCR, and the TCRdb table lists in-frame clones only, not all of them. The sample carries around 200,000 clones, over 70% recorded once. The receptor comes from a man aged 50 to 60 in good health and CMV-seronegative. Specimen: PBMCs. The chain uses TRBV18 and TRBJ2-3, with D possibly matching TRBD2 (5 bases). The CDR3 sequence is CASSPRGATSTDTQYF. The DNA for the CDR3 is TGTGCCAGCTCACCCCGGGGAGCCACTAGCACAGATACGCAGTATTTT. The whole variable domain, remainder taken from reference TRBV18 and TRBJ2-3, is NAGVMQNPRHLVRRRGQEARLRCSPMKGHSHVYWYRQLPEEGLKFMVYLQKENIIDESGMPKERFSAEFPKEGPSILRIQQVVRGDSAAYFCASSPRGATSTDTQYFGPGTRLTVL.